The 14 T cell receptor beta chains reported below all come from one sample, sequenced in a study of post-analysis software for immune sequencing data. Study-level findings and limits: Patients had higher frequencies than controls of about five TRBV segments, including TRBV5-6, TRBV5-1 and TRBV20-1.

No antigen has been assigned to these receptors. Included in the TCR beta cDNA libraries were unique molecular identifiers. Each CDR3 protein is one row after TCRdb ran MiXCR on the PCR reads. The table lists approximately 630,000 distinct CDR3 sequences, 55% to 60% of them singletons, with around 10% in the top ten. Material for sequencing was blood. The origin of the receptors is a girl aged 2 to 9 with multiple sclerosis.

The gene calls are TRBV29-1 and TRBJ2-4, with 7 bases fitting TRBD1. This CDR3 comprises 19 residues. The ends lost 4 bases at V and 0 bases at J; junction bases unmatched: 18. The germline V gene has CDR1 SQVTM and CDR2 ANQGSEA. The CDR3 region has the DNA TGCAGCGTTGTTGGAAATTCGAGGGGGCTGACAATAGCCAAAAACATTCAGTACTTC. Residues: CSVVGNSRGLTIAKNIQYF.

This clonotype was found a few times. The V gene is TRBV4-3, the J gene TRBJ1-4; D is undetermined. The CDR3 has 16 residues. CDR1 and CDR2 (germline): LGHNA, YSLEER. Trimming cost V 0 bases and J 5 bases, with 13 bases left between them. Here the CDR3 DNA reads TGCGCCAGCAGCCAAGATAGGTGGAGCCGAAATGAAAAACTGTTTTTT. Protein product: CASSQDRWSRNEKLFF.

V gene TRBV20-1 combines with J gene TRBJ2-1; tentative D call: TRBD1 (6 bases). Germline loops: CDR1 DFQATT, CDR2 SNEGSKA (reference sequence). The length of the CDR3 is 12 residues. The V gene lost 1 base and the J gene lost 8 bases, with 9 bases spanning the gap. CDR3 in amino acids: CSARARQDEQFF. CDR3 in DNA: TGCAGTGCTAGAGCCCGACAGGATGAGCAGTTCTTC.

As DNA, the CDR3 is TGTGCCAGCAGTGAGGAGGCACAGGGATCGGTCTCCTACGAGCAGTACTTC. Translating it yields CASSEEAQGSVSYEQYF. This sequence joins TRBV6-1 and TRBJ2-7, with D perhaps matching TRBD1 (6 bases). Germline assignment: CDR1 MNHNS and CDR2 SASEGT. With 3 bases removed from V and 0 bases from J, the gap between germline ends came to 18 bases. This CDR3 is built from 17 residues.

The genes are TRBV3-1 and TRBJ2-3, with a possible D match to TRBD2 (5 bases). Trimming pared 3 bases from V and 2 bases from J, leaving 12 bases between. This CDR3 contains 15 residues. Germline V gene data show CDR1 as LGHDT and CDR2 as YNNKEL (reference sequence). The CDR3 sequence is CASSQESLVTDTQYF. In nucleotides, the CDR3 is TGTGCCAGCAGCCAGGAATCACTAGTCACAGATACGCAGTATTTT.

The count of this clonotype is one. The rearrangement links TRBV7-2 to TRBJ1-6, with D hard to call. Per the germline V gene, CDR1 is SGHTA and CDR2 is FQGNSA. Between the trimmed V and J ends, which lost 6 bases and 2 bases, there was a span of 11 bases. This CDR3 spans 15 amino acids. CDR3 bases: TGTGCCAGCAGATCCAGTGGCACCTATAATTCACCCCTCCACTTT. Translated: CASRSSGTYNSPLHF.

The chain recombines TRBV7-2 with TRBJ2-5; D remains ambiguous. CDR1 SGHTA and CDR2 FQGNSA come from the germline V gene. V dropped 6 bases and J dropped 6 bases, with 14 bases sitting between them. This CDR3 comprises 13 residues. The CDR3 DNA follows: TGTGCCAGCAGAATTTCGGCAGGACAGACCCAGTACTTC. This encodes CASRISAGQTQYF.

The V call is TRBV5-6, the J call TRBJ1-6; possible D gene TRBD1, 5 bases. The V end was cut by 1 base, the J end by 11 bases, with 19 bases between. This CDR3 has 16 residues. CDR1 is SGHDT, CDR2 YYEEEE, per germline. The CDR3 DNA is TGTGCCAGCAGCTTGTGGAGCGGTTCGAAAGGGGCACCCCTCCACTTT. Translated, it gives CASSLWSGSKGAPLHF.

This clonotype was counted a few times. V is TRBV5-1 and J is TRBJ1-2; D call uncertain. V was clipped by 0 bases and J by 1 base, with 7 bases between them. Looked up from germline, CDR1 is SGHRS and CDR2 is YFSETQ. The CDR3 is 14 amino acids. CDR3: CASSLDGINYGYTF. CDR3 sequence (DNA): TGCGCCAGCAGCTTGGACGGGATTAACTATGGCTACACCTTC.

The chain couples TRBV27 to TRBJ2-3, with D perhaps given as TRBD1 or TRBD2 (5 bases each). CDR3 length equals 15 residues. Germline V gene sequence: CDR1 MNHEY, CDR2 SMNVEV (reference sequence). The V end lost 3 bases, the J end lost 10 bases, and 20 bases lay between the germline ends. The CDR3 region has the DNA TGTGCCAGCAGTTTGTCTGGGACCGCCGGTGGGGCGCAGTATTTT. This encodes CASSLSGTAGGAQYF.

The gene calls are TRBV4-3 and TRBJ2-5, with D uncertain. The CDR3 spans 15 residues. V lost 0 bases, J lost 7 bases, and 15 bases lay in between. Germline V CDR1 and CDR2: LGHNA, YSLEER. The CDR3 here is CASSQDVSLGRTQYF. In nucleotides, the CDR3 is TGCGCCAGCAGCCAAGATGTCAGCCTGGGTCGGACCCAGTACTTC.

This rearrangement joins TRBV5-1 to TRBJ2-1; 14 nucleotides line up with TRBD2. CDR3 size: 19 residues. With 3 bases clipped from V and 7 bases from J, the junction kept 15 bases outside the gene matches. Germline V CDR1 and CDR2: SGHRS, YFSETQ. CDR3 DNA sequence: TGCGCCAGCAGCTACCGGGACAGAGAGACTAGCGGGAGGGCTAATGAGCAGTTCTTC. Translated, it gives CASSYRDRETSGRANEQFF.

The chain uses TRBV10-3 and TRBJ2-1; tentatively, D is TRBD2 (5 bases). V was pared by 4 bases and J by 4 bases, with 14 bases between. Germline CDR1 ENHRY, CDR2 SYGVKD. The CDR3 runs 15 residues. Here the CDR3 reads CAISVGLLLYNEQFF. The CDR3 DNA reads TGTGCCATCAGTGTTGGACTCCTCCTTTACAATGAGCAGTTCTTC.

The chain employs TRBV20-1 and TRBJ1-5; no definite D call. Per germline, CDR1 DFQATT and CDR2 SNEGSKA (reference sequence). The CDR3 runs 13 residues. The V end was cut by 0 bases, the J end by 4 bases, with 7 bases between. The CDR3 nucleotides are TGCAGTGCTAGAGACCAGCAAAATCAGCCCCAGCATTTT. It is translated as CSARDQQNQPQHF.